This TCR beta chain originates from a study of blood T cells in healthy people across ages. The CDR3 totals 16 residues. The trim removed 4 bases at V and 6 bases at J, leaving 12 bases unmatched. Germline CDR1 and CDR2: SGHRS and YFSETQ. Study-level results: Long-lived donors had more naive CD4+ cells and higher diversity than aged donors. Since the PBMCs were unsorted, naive and antigen-experienced cells could not be conclusively compared.

Combining a sample-barcoded 5' primer with a J-beta primer mix, a second PCR ran for 7 to 11 cycles. The template-switch adaptor, which had 12 random nucleotides, put a tag on each cDNA molecule. TCRdb re-derived calls from the 5' RACE reads in MiXCR, one entry per CDR3 protein. The repertoire holds some 700,000 distinct CDR3 sequences, with approximately 43% as singletons. This clonotype has more than one count but fewer than ten. The antigen is unknown. V gene TRBV5-1 combines with J gene TRBJ2-1; TRBD1 matches at 8 bases. The sequencing input was blood. This receptor was identified in a woman between 55 and 75 years old in good health. The CDR3 reads CASSPTTGVVGNEQFF. The CDR3 nucleotides read TGCGCCAGCAGCCCAACGACAGGGGTCGTGGGCAATGAGCAGTTCTTC.